This passage covers 12 T cell receptor beta chains from one sample sequenced in a study of CXCR3-negative and CXCR3-positive naive CD8 T cells. UMI-labeled 5' RACE yielded the TRB cDNA libraries. TCRdb re-called the 5' RACE reads and gives one entry per CDR3 protein, without DNA. Listed are about 130,000 distinct CDR3 sequences; 0.49% falls within the top ten. Sequences were obtained from naive CXCR3- CD8+ T cells from blood. Subset specified: CD45RO-CCR7+CD27+CD95- naive CD8+ T cells lacking CXCR3 (TNR3-). Receptors were obtained from a human donor in good health. Some clones in this sample may be carry-over from other donors' samples.

The chain carries TRBV2 and TRBJ2-1; as DNA is missing, the TRBD1 call by TCRdb cannot be tested. The CDR3 consists of 17 residues. Germline V gene lookup returns CDR1 SNHLY and CDR2 FYNNEI. This CDR3 is CASSFSPWGTPSDEQFF.

The chain couples TRBV6-6 to TRBJ1-1. Germline V gene data show CDR1 as MNHNY and CDR2 as SVGAGI (reference sequence). This CDR3 spans 12 amino acids. CDR3 in amino acids: CASSVPNTEAFF.

The chain uses TRBV5-1 and TRBJ2-1; the D gene TCRdb calls, TRBD2, cannot be checked with no DNA. Germline CDR1 reads SGHRS; CDR2 reads YFSETQ. This CDR3 comprises 18 residues. CDR3 protein: CASSSHGLAGGPLNEQFF.

The gene calls are TRBV14 and TRBJ2-7; TCRdb reports TRBD1, a call that lacks DNA to check it against. Germline-derived CDR1 and CDR2 are SGHDN and FVKESK. This CDR3 comprises 18 residues. This chain's CDR3 is CASSQEQPGQPLSYEQYF.

The chain carries TRBV5-1 and TRBJ2-1; no DNA is available, so the TRBD1 call from TCRdb remains unchecked. The CDR3 spans 15 residues. Germline V gene sequence: CDR1 SGHRS, CDR2 YFSETQ. CDR3 loop: CASSWDRAEDNEQFF.

The gene calls are TRBV20-1 and TRBJ2-7; TCRdb names TRBD1, which stays unverified in the absence of DNA. The germline CDR1 and CDR2 sequences are DFQATT and SNEGSKA (reference sequence). CDR3 length: 15 amino acids. The CDR3 sequence is CSARDRGAVSYEQYF.

The rearrangement joins TRBV27 to TRBJ1-5; TCRdb reports TRBD1, a call that lacks DNA to check it against. This CDR3 contains 15 residues. Germline V CDR1 and CDR2: MNHEY, SMNVEV (reference sequence). The CDR3 reads CASQLGGNDNQPQHF.

The rearrangement links TRBV6-5 to TRBJ2-2. The CDR3 consists of 15 residues. From germline, CDR1 is MNHEY and CDR2 SVGAGI. The CDR3 region is CASSYTSGMTGELFF.

V is TRBV12-3 or TRBV12-4 and J is TRBJ1-1; TCRdb's assignment of TRBD1 cannot be checked, as there is no DNA. The CDR3 contains 14 residues. The CDR3 is CASSPLRGHTEAFF.

CDR3 sequence reads: CASSSTDGVSSYEQYF. The chain carries TRBV7-6 and TRBJ2-7. Germline V lookup: CDR1 SGHVS, CDR2 FNYEAQ. The CDR3 sequence is 16 residues long.

The genes are TRBV18 and TRBJ1-5. CDR1 and CDR2 (germline): KGHSH, LQKENI. The CDR3 runs 16 residues. The CDR3 loop is CASSPPISGPGQPQHF.

The rearrangement uses TRBV30 and TRBJ2-7; lacking DNA, the TRBD2 call made by TCRdb goes unchecked. Germline V gives CDR1 GTSNPN, CDR2 SVGIG (reference sequence). There are 13 residues in the CDR3. The chain's CDR3 is CAWIGQETYEQYF.